This passage covers 26 T cell receptor beta chains from one sample sequenced in a study of human T cells and chemical hapten exposure. MiXCR, applied by TCRdb to the RACE reads, yields one record per CDR3 protein. There are under 40,000 distinct CDR3 sequences in the sample; around 12% occur only once, and approximately 1.9% lies in the top ten. Time point meaning: pre-sensitization, week 0. Treatment in this sample: therapeutic diphenylcyclopropenone sensitization with weekly scalp DPC. Total RNA extraction was carried out from unfractionated whole blood. The sequencing here drew on whole blood, taken in connection with sensitization to the hapten diphenylcyclopropenone (DPC). These receptors all stem from a middle-aged woman with alopecia areata. Some clones in this sample may be carry-over from other donors' samples.

The chain employs TRBV6-1 and TRBJ1-3; the D is unclear. CDR3 size: 15 residues. The ends were cut back, 5 bases at V and 4 bases at J, with 15 bases in the middle. CDR1 and CDR2 (germline): MNHNS, SASEGT. Here the CDR3 DNA reads TGTGCCAGCAGTTCGCTTTGGGGTTCCGGAAACACCATATATTTT. This translates into CASSSLWGSGNTIYF.

This clonotype was detected a few times. The chain employs TRBV24-1 and TRBJ2-2; 9 nucleotides match TRBD1. The CDR3 totals 16 residues. CDR1 is KGHDR, CDR2 SFDVKD, per germline. The V segment lost 8 bases and the J segment 4 bases; nucleotides outside the gene matches: 10. CDR3 in amino acids: CATKNSGTGFTGELFF. The CDR3 DNA reads TGTGCCACCAAAAATTCCGGGACAGGGTTCACCGGGGAGCTGTTTTTT.

This clonotype has at least ten counts. The V and J genes are TRBV4-1 and TRBJ2-1, with 14 bases matching TRBD2. The CDR3 covers 17 residues. V lost 3 bases and J lost 8; bases outside the gene matches: 9. The germline V gene has CDR1 MGHRA and CDR2 YSYEKL. The DNA of the CDR3 is TGCGCCAGCAGCCAGCCGGGACTAGCGGGAGTAAGTGATGAGCAGTTCTTC. The encoded protein is CASSQPGLAGVSDEQFF.

This clonotype showed up many times. The chain has TRBV20-1 and TRBJ2-3; TRBD1 matches 8 bases. Germline V gene data show CDR1 as DFQATT and CDR2 as SNEGSKA (reference sequence). The junction had 7 bases not matched to a gene; V was cut back by 0 bases and J by 5 bases. This CDR3 region has 15 residues. As DNA, the CDR3 is TGCAGTGCTAGAGATGTTGCAGGGGGCGTAGATACGCAGTATTTT. It translates to CSARDVAGGVDTQYF.

The rearrangement joins TRBV2 to TRBJ1-1, with D uncertain. CDR3 length: 14 amino acids. Trimming removed 2 bases from V and 6 bases from J, with 13 bases in between. In germline, CDR1 is SNHLY, CDR2 FYNNEI. Written as DNA, the CDR3 is TGTGCCAGCAGTGAAAGGGTGATAAACGCTGAAGCTTTCTTT. Translated, it gives CASSERVINAEAFF. The complete variable domain, with remaining parts taken from reference TRBV2 and TRBJ1-1, reads EPEVTQTPSHQVTQMGQEVILRCVPISNHLYFYWYRQILGQKVEFLVSFYNNEISEKSEIFDDQFSVERPDGSNFTLKIRSTKLEDSAMYFCASSERVINAEAFFGQGTRLTVV.

This clonotype was detected only a few times. The chain joins TRBV11-2 to TRBJ2-1; no definite D call. The CDR3 totals 12 residues. Trimming removed 4 bases from V and 9 bases from J, with 10 bases in between. In germline, CDR1 is SGHAT, CDR2 FQNNGV. In DNA form, the CDR3 reads TGTGCCAGCAGCTCGCAGTCTGTTGAGCAGTTCTTC. This gives the protein CASSSQSVEQFF.

The rearrangement links TRBV28 to TRBJ2-1, with a weak D call TRBD1 (5 bases). V gave up 5 bases and J gave up 8 bases, with 13 bases separating them. The CDR3 has 13 amino acids. In germline, CDR1 is MDHEN, CDR2 SYDVKM. CDR3 in DNA: TGTGCCAGCAGTACCCCAGGGTCCCATGAGCAGTTCTTC. Its translation is CASSTPGSHEQFF.

This sequence joins TRBV28 and TRBJ2-7; the D is unclear. The germline V gene encodes CDR1 MDHEN and CDR2 SYDVKM. The CDR3 is 12 amino acids. The germline V and J ends were trimmed by 3 bases and 4 bases, with 7 bases remaining between them. CDR3 nucleotides: TGTGCCAGCAGTTTCAGTCTTTACGAGCAGTACTTC. Encoded protein: CASSFSLYEQYF.

The chain has TRBV29-1 and TRBJ2-1, with D unclear. The CDR3 contains 11 residues. V lost 3 bases and J 7 bases, leaving 7 bases between the germline ends. Germline V gives CDR1 SQVTM, CDR2 ANQGSEA. CDR3 DNA sequence: TGCAGCGTTGACGACGGGAATGAGCAGTTCTTC. It codes for CSVDDGNEQFF.

The chain has TRBV29-1 and TRBJ1-2, with D tentatively TRBD1 (5 bases). This CDR3 is built from 13 residues. Trimming took off 6 bases at V and 7 bases at J, with 18 bases between the two ends. Germline V lookup: CDR1 SQVTM, CDR2 ANQGSEA. CDR3 DNA: TGCAGCGTCCCAGTGCAGGGTACACGTGGCTACACCTTC. Translated: CSVPVQGTRGYTF.

As to this clonotype: A much larger clone lies a single base off, so this may be a read error. The chain is built from TRBV20-1 and TRBJ2-3; 9 positions match TRBD2. Unmatched junction bases numbered 11, after V lost 7 bases and J lost 3 bases. The germline gives CDR1 DFQATT, CDR2 SNEGSKA (reference sequence). There are 15 residues in the CDR3. CDR3 region: CSGPGGREGTDTQYF. The CDR3 bases are TGCAGTGGACCCGGCGGGAGGGAGGGGACAGATACGCAGTATTTT.

This rearrangement joins TRBV9 to TRBJ1-2; D ambiguous. Trimming stripped 6 bases from V and 1 base from J, with 10 bases between. CDR1 is SGDLS and CDR2 is YYNGEE in the germline V gene. The CDR3 loop spans 13 amino acids. DNA for the CDR3: TGTGCCAGCAACCGGGCCCTTAACTATGGCTACACCTTC. It is translated as CASNRALNYGYTF.

The J gene is TRBJ2-7, the V gene TRBV29-1; D is ambiguous. This CDR3 has 11 amino acids. V lost 4 bases to trimming and J lost 4 bases, with 8 bases between them. Germline V gene lookup returns CDR1 SQVTM and CDR2 ANQGSEA. This CDR3 is CSVVESYEQYF. The CDR3 DNA reads as TGCAGCGTTGTGGAGTCTTACGAGCAGTACTTC.

In this sample, this clonotype turned up many times. The rearrangement joins TRBV7-3 to TRBJ2-1, with 8 bases identical to TRBD2. CDR3 length equals 16 residues. Germline V gene data show CDR1 as SGHTA and CDR2 as FQGTGA. The V gene end was trimmed by 0 bases and the J gene end by 1 base; junction bases not matched to a gene: 2. CDR3 coding DNA: TGTGCCAGCAGCTTAACTAGCGGGACGTCCTACAATGAGCAGTTCTTC. Translated: CASSLTSGTSYNEQFF.

This clonotype has ten or more counts. This chain uses TRBV7-8 with TRBJ2-7, with a possible D match to TRBD2 (6 bases). V lost 5 bases and J 2 bases, leaving 13 bases between the germline ends. Germline CDR1 SGHVS, CDR2 FQNEAQ. The CDR3 loop spans 14 amino acids. For the CDR3, the DNA is TGTGCCAGCAGCCTGGCAGGAGGGCCCTACGAGCAGTACTTC. Amino acids: CASSLAGGPYEQYF.

Only a few counts were recorded for this clonotype. This chain links TRBV6-1 with TRBJ2-3, with 9 bases fitting TRBD2. Trimming cost V 8 bases and J 0 bases; bases outside gene matches: 15. Germline-derived CDR1 and CDR2 are MNHNS and SASEGT. The CDR3 has 18 residues. CDR3 bases: TGTGCCAGCTCGGTACAAGCGGGGGGAAATCCTAGCACAGATACGCAGTATTTT. As protein: CASSVQAGGNPSTDTQYF.

This clonotype appeared many times. The genes are TRBV3-1 and TRBJ1-5; no clear D. Trimming left V 4 bases short and J 7 bases short, with 14 bases between. The CDR3 runs to 14 residues. CDR1 LGHDT and CDR2 YNNKEL come from the germline V gene (reference sequence). The chain's CDR3 is CASSRRGNRQPQHF. CDR3 DNA: TGTGCCAGCAGCCGGCGGGGAAACCGACAGCCCCAGCATTTT. The whole variable domain, filled in from reference TRBV3-1 and TRBJ1-5, reads DTAVSQTPKYLVTQMGNDKSIKCEQNLGHDTMYWYKQDSKKFLKIMFSYNNKELIINETVPNRFSPKSPDKAHLNLHINSLELGDSAVYFCASSRRGNRQPQHFGDGTRLSIL.

The V gene is TRBV3-1, the J gene TRBJ1-2, with 7 bases matching TRBD1. Germline V gene lookup returns CDR1 LGHDT and CDR2 YNNKEL (reference sequence). Unmatched junction bases numbered 8, after V lost 4 bases and J lost 3 bases. The CDR3 length is 15 residues. CDR3 in amino acids: CASSPDGQGDYGYTF. The CDR3, as DNA: TGTGCCAGCAGCCCTGATGGGCAGGGGGACTATGGCTACACCTTC.

The chain is built from TRBV10-2 and TRBJ2-7; D is unresolved. This CDR3 contains 15 residues. Germline loops: CDR1 WSHSY, CDR2 SAAADI. V shed 8 bases and J shed 3 bases, with 20 bases lying between them. Here the CDR3 reads CASGNPAHSLYEQYF. The CDR3 DNA follows: TGCGCCAGCGGGAACCCAGCACATTCGCTCTACGAGCAGTACTTC.

The rearrangement links TRBV6-2 or TRBV6-3 to TRBJ1-6; 8 bases match TRBD1. V was clipped by 8 bases and J by 6 bases; unmatched bases: 12. In germline, CDR1 is MNHEY, CDR2 SVGEGT. CDR3 length equals 16 residues. For the CDR3, the DNA is TGTGCCAGCTCCTCCGGCGGACAGGGACGTAATTCACCCCTCCACTTT. Translating gives CASSSGGQGRNSPLHF.

This clonotype has just a few counts. The CDR3 carries no conserved terminal phenylalanine or tryptophan, so it likely arises from a read error. The gene calls are TRBV28 and TRBJ2-7; TRBD2 agrees at 8 bases. CDR1 and CDR2 from the germline V gene are MDHEN and SYDVKM. CDR3 length equals 17 residues. Trimming took 1 base from V and 4 from J; bases not matched to a gene: 12. This CDR3 reads CASSLFRREGAGYEQYS. CDR3 nucleotide sequence: TGTGCCAGCAGTTTATTTCGACGGGAGGGAGCAGGGTACGAGCAGTACTCC.

The chain recombines TRBV20-1 with TRBJ2-7, with D possibly TRBD2 on 5 matching bases. The CDR3 is 15 amino acids. V was cut by 2 bases and J by 3 bases, with 17 bases left in between. CDR1 is DFQATT, CDR2 SNEGSKA, per germline (reference sequence). In nucleotides, the CDR3 is TGCAGTGCTAGAAACATAGAGGAACGGGGCTACGAGCAGTACTTC. It specifies CSARNIEERGYEQYF.

This clonotype showed up many times. The rearrangement uses TRBV12-3 or TRBV12-4 and TRBJ2-1; D is perhaps TRBD1 (5 bases). V was trimmed by 2 bases and J by 4 bases, leaving 12 bases between them. The CDR3 sequence is 15 residues long. In DNA, the CDR3 is TGTGCCAGCAGTTTAATCAGTCCAGGGTACAATGAGCAGTTCTTC. It yields the protein CASSLISPGYNEQFF.

The chain joins TRBV20-1 to TRBJ1-1; D is unclear. The germline V gene encodes CDR1 DFQATT and CDR2 SNEGSKA (reference sequence). The V end lost 2 bases, the J end lost 1 base, and 8 bases lay between the germline ends. The CDR3 spans 13 residues. The CDR3 region is CSARPPSNTEAFF. In DNA form, the CDR3 reads TGCAGTGCTAGACCCCCTTCGAACACTGAAGCTTTCTTT.

Many counts were recorded for this clonotype. The chain has TRBV6-2 or TRBV6-3 and TRBJ2-2; D remains unclear. Trimming stripped 6 bases from V and 4 bases from J, with 12 bases between. The CDR3 is 14 amino acids. Germline V CDR1 and CDR2: MNHEY, SVGEGT. CDR3 region: CASSLVRGTGELFF. In DNA form, the CDR3 reads TGTGCCAGCAGCCTCGTCCGAGGCACCGGGGAGCTGTTTTTT.

This clonotype turned up a few times. V and J are TRBV12-3 or TRBV12-4 and TRBJ2-7, with D perhaps given as TRBD1 or TRBD2 (5 bases each). This CDR3 has 17 residues. V was cut by 8 bases and J by 3 bases, with 26 bases left in between. In DNA form, the CDR3 reads TGTGCCAGCCCCCCTTTGAGAGAAGGGGAGTTTATCTACGAGCAGTACTTC. This codes for CASPPLREGEFIYEQYF.